This is a list of T cell receptor beta chains from one sample in a study of cytomegalovirus exposure and HLA in healthy donors. Assay used: immunoSEQ multiplex PCR; TCRdb lists only in-frame clones, some missing. The sample lists more than 80,000 clones, roughly 80% occurring once. The sample consisted of PBMCs. The receptor set was obtained from a girl aged 2-10 years in good health and CMV-seropositive. Each CDR3 is given with its conserved first and last residue. A D gene is named only where the DNA matches it firmly. Size is omitted from some rows. Given values are once, few, many or a class for expanded clones.

CDR3 DNA	CDR3 protein	J gene	V gene	D gene	clone size
TGTGCCACCAGCAGAATAGCGGGAGGGAACTACGAGCAGTACTTC	CATSRIAGGNYEQYF	TRBJ2-7	TRBV15	TRBD2	few
TGTGCCAGCAGCCCGAGGTCTAGCGGATTGGAGCAGTTCTTC	CASSPRSSGLEQFF	TRBJ2-1	TRBV7-3	TRBD2	-
TGTGCCAGCAGCTTGGCGCAGGAATCGAAAGCTTTCTTT	CASSLAQESKAFF	TRBJ1-1	TRBV5-4	-	-
TGTGCCTGGAGTGCAACTCCCTCCAGCGGGATGAACACCGGGGAGCTGTTTTTT	CAWSATPSSGMNTGELFF	TRBJ2-2	TRBV30	TRBD2	once
TGTGCCAGCAGACCAGACAGGGCCCGGGTGGTGGGCGGGGAGCTGTTTTTT	CASRPDRARVVGGELFF	TRBJ2-2	TRBV27	TRBD1	-
TGTGCCAGCAGTTACCGGAACAGTGAACCCTACGAGCAGTACTTC	CASSYRNSEPYEQYF	TRBJ2-7	TRBV27	-	-
TGTGCCAGCATCGGGGCCGGGACTAGCGGGAGTTACTCCTACGAGCAGTACTTC	CASIGAGTSGSYSYEQYF	TRBJ2-7	TRBV28	TRBD2	-
TGTGCCAGCAGCTCTCAACTGGATGGCTACACCTTC	CASSSQLDGYTF	TRBJ1-2	TRBV13	-	-
TGTGCCAGCGGTCGTGCGGGACTAACCTGGAAAGAGACCCAGTACTTC	CASGRAGLTWKETQYF	TRBJ2-5	TRBV28	TRBD2	-
TGTGCCAGCAGTTTATTAGGACAGTATGAAAAACTGTTTTTT	CASSLLGQYEKLFF	TRBJ1-4	TRBV28	-	-
TGTGCCAGCAGTGATGGGGGGAATCAGCCCCAGCATTTT	CASSDGGNQPQHF	TRBJ1-5	TRBV6-4	-	-
TGTGCCTGGAGTGCTGGACAGGGGAGGTATGGCTACACCTTC	CAWSAGQGRYGYTF	TRBJ1-2	TRBV30	TRBD1	once
TGTGCCAGCAGCTGGGACACCCTGAAAGCTTTCTTT	CASSWDTLKAFF	TRBJ1-1	TRBV7-9	-	-
TGTGCCAGCAGCCCCAACCCCGATTGGGCGGGAACAGAGACCCAGTACTTC	CASSPNPDWAGTETQYF	TRBJ2-5	TRBV9	-	-
TGTGCCAGCACAGGATTTGGCTACACCTTC	CASTGFGYTF	TRBJ1-2	TRBV9	-	-